The 21 T cell receptor beta chains below were found in one sample sequenced in a study of neurological immune-mediated disorders. TCRdb fed the 5' RACE reads into MiXCR, producing one record per CDR3 protein. The repertoire consists of approximately 86,000 distinct CDR3 sequences, with approximately 2.4% occurring once and the leading ten covering around 1.1%. Material for sequencing was PBMCs. Receptors were obtained from a woman aged 25 to 45 with multiple sclerosis.

This clonotype was seen many times. The rearrangement joins TRBV7-3 to TRBJ2-1; a possible D gene is TRBD1 (5 bases). Trimming stripped 5 bases from V and 1 base from J, with 12 bases between. CDR1 is SGHTA, CDR2 FQGTGA, per germline. The CDR3 runs 15 residues. CDR3 nucleotide sequence: TGTGCCAGCAGCCCCCAGGCAGGGTCCTACAATGAGCAGTTCTTC. It translates to CASSPQAGSYNEQFF.

This chain links TRBV15 with TRBJ2-3; 8 bases agree with TRBD1. The V gene end was trimmed by 1 base and the J gene end by 0 bases; junction bases not matched to a gene: 3. This CDR3 is 16 amino acids long. Germline lookup yields CDR1 LNHNV and CDR2 YYDKDF (reference sequence). CDR3 protein: CATSRGQGISTDTQYF. Written as DNA, the CDR3 is TGTGCCACCAGCAGAGGACAGGGGATTAGCACAGATACGCAGTATTTT.

This clonotype was seen repeatedly, ten times or more. This chain links TRBV28 with TRBJ2-3; no definite D call. CDR1 and CDR2 from the germline V gene are MDHEN and SYDVKM. Trimming took 2 bases from V and 0 from J, leaving 18 bases between them. This CDR3 is 18 amino acids long. The CDR3: CASSLLLVALQSTDTQYF. In DNA, the CDR3 is TGTGCCAGCAGTTTACTCTTGGTAGCCCTCCAAAGCACAGATACGCAGTATTTT.

The sample holds many counts of this clonotype. The genes are TRBV20-1 and TRBJ2-3; the match to TRBD2 covers 7 bases. Trimming took 3 bases from V and 8 from J; bases not matched to a gene: 11. Germline V gives CDR1 DFQATT, CDR2 SNEGSKA (reference sequence). The CDR3 contains 14 residues. The CDR3 loop reads CSASVLAVVRTQYF. DNA of the CDR3: TGCAGTGCTAGTGTCCTAGCGGTCGTCCGTACGCAGTATTTT.

This clonotype occurred many times. The chain couples TRBV3-1 to TRBJ2-2; D is possibly TRBD2 (6 bases). The germline V and J ends were trimmed by 6 bases and 0 bases, with 8 bases remaining between them. Germline lookup yields CDR1 LGHDT and CDR2 YNNKEL (reference sequence). This CDR3 has 14 residues. The CDR3 reads CASSPSANTGELFF. The CDR3 DNA is TGTGCCAGCAGTCCTAGCGCGAACACCGGGGAGCTGTTTTTT.

This clonotype was found many times. This chain connects TRBV24-1 to TRBJ2-1, with D possibly being TRBD1 (6 bases). V was clipped by 7 bases and J by 7 bases, with 13 bases between them. The CDR3 is made up of 13 amino acids. From germline, CDR1 is KGHDR and CDR2 SFDVKD. The CDR3 protein is CATSRTEANEQFF. The CDR3 DNA reads TGTGCCACCAGCAGGACAGAGGCGAATGAGCAGTTCTTC.

This clonotype has a handful of counts. J is TRBJ1-1 and V is TRBV4-2; TRBD1 matches 8 bases. The CDR3 covers 15 residues. J gave up 1 base and V 1 base, and 2 bases lay outside the gene matches. The germline V gene encodes CDR1 LGHNA and CDR2 YNFKEQ. The CDR3 is CASSQAGTGNTEAFF. CDR3 nucleotide sequence: TGTGCCAGCAGCCAAGCCGGGACAGGGAACACTGAAGCTTTCTTT.

This clonotype was seen ten or more times. The chain joins TRBV7-9 to TRBJ2-7; no clear D. From germline, CDR1 is SEHNR and CDR2 FQNEAQ (reference sequence). The CDR3 has 11 amino acids. The germline V and J ends were trimmed by 7 bases and 6 bases, with 10 bases remaining between them. The CDR3 sequence is CASTPAGEQYF. The CDR3 coding sequence is TGTGCCAGCACACCCGCAGGCGAGCAGTACTTC.

The sample holds many counts of this clonotype. J is TRBJ2-5 and V is TRBV29-1; the match to TRBD2 covers 10 bases. Trimming at V came to 0 bases and at J to 5 bases, leaving 6 bases not matched to a gene. There are 15 residues in the CDR3. Per germline, CDR1 SQVTM and CDR2 ANQGSEA. CDR3 in amino acids: CSVEDGTSESETQYF. The CDR3 coding sequence is TGCAGCGTTGAAGATGGGACTAGCGAGTCCGAGACCCAGTACTTC.

Many counts were recorded for this clonotype. The rearrangement links TRBV5-1 to TRBJ2-1, with 8 positions matching TRBD1. CDR3 length equals 17 residues. V shed 1 base and J 5 bases; nucleotides not matched to a gene: 11. Germline V gives CDR1 SGHRS, CDR2 YFSETQ. CDR3 coding DNA: TGCGCCAGCAGCTTGTGGATCGGGACAGGCCCTAACAATGAGCAGTTCTTC. Its protein is CASSLWIGTGPNNEQFF.

The sample holds many counts of this clonotype. This chain joins TRBV12-3 or TRBV12-4 and TRBJ1-1; D gene unclear. Deletions cut 3 bases from V and 4 bases from J, with 12 bases between. The CDR3 has 14 residues. CDR3 coding DNA: TGTGCCAGCAGTTTCCGACAAGGCCCCACTGAAGCTTTCTTT. Its translation: CASSFRQGPTEAFF.

The gene calls are TRBV5-1 and TRBJ2-2, with D possibly matching TRBD1 (5 bases). Germline CDR1 reads SGHRS; CDR2 reads YFSETQ. This CDR3 is built from 15 residues. Trimming removed 4 bases at V and 3 bases at J, with 13 bases between. The CDR3 loop reads CASSLDNPDTGELFF. DNA of the CDR3: TGCGCCAGCAGCCTGGACAACCCGGACACCGGGGAGCTGTTTTTT.

This clonotype was counted at least ten times. The chain combines TRBV3-1 with TRBJ2-7; D is unresolved. Germline V gene data show CDR1 as LGHDT and CDR2 as YNNKEL (reference sequence). Trimming removed 1 base at V and 5 bases at J, with 18 bases between. CDR3 length: 16 amino acids. CDR3 coding DNA: TGTGCCAGCAGCCAAGGGTTCTCGTACGATAGAGACGAGCAGTACTTC. Amino acid sequence: CASSQGFSYDRDEQYF.

This clonotype appeared many times. The J gene is TRBJ2-1, the V gene TRBV4-3; TRBD2 aligns across 7 bases. The V gene's germline CDR1 is LGHNA and CDR2 YSLEER. The length of the CDR3 is 17 residues. The V and J ends lost 1 base and 4 bases, in that order; junction bases with no gene match: 10. DNA for the CDR3: TGCGCCAGCAGCCAAGTGGAGGGAGGGCCTAGTTACAATGAGCAGTTCTTC. This encodes CASSQVEGGPSYNEQFF.

Many counts were recorded for this clonotype. The chain links TRBV20-1 to TRBJ2-1, with 11 nucleotides matching TRBD2. Germline values: CDR1 DFQATT, CDR2 SNEGSKA (reference sequence). V gave up 3 bases and J gave up 2 bases; unmatched junction bases: 9. This CDR3 has 17 residues. DNA of the CDR3: TGCAGTGCTAGTGCAGGGAGGACTAGCGGGCCCTACAATGAGCAGTTCTTC. Protein product: CSASAGRTSGPYNEQFF.

The sample holds a few counts of this clonotype. This sequence joins TRBV15 and TRBJ1-1; 9 bases line up with TRBD1. The CDR3 totals 17 residues. V was pared by 8 bases and J by 3 bases, with 16 bases of the junction left unmatched. The germline V gene has CDR1 LNHNV and CDR2 YYDKDF (reference sequence). The CDR3 loop reads CATADRLGTGIYTEAFF. CDR3 DNA sequence: TGTGCCACCGCTGACAGACTCGGGACAGGGATTTACACTGAAGCTTTCTTT.

This clonotype showed up many times. V and J are TRBV7-2 and TRBJ2-2; a weak D match, TRBD1 (5 bases). V was cut by 3 bases and J by 5 bases, with 10 bases left in between. The germline CDR1 and CDR2 sequences are SGHTA and FQGNSA. The CDR3 is made up of 14 amino acids. CDR3 region: CASSLRTLTGELFF. Written as DNA, the CDR3 is TGTGCCAGCAGCTTGCGGACACTTACCGGGGAGCTGTTTTTT. Together with reference TRBV7-2 and TRBJ2-2, the CDR3 gives the full variable domain: GAGVSQSPSNKVTEKGKDVELRCDPISGHTALYWYRQSLGQGLEFLIYFQGNSAPDKSGLPSDRFSAERTGGSVSTLTIQRTQQEDSAVYLCASSLRTLTGELFFGEGSRLTVL.

This clonotype was seen many times. This chain joins TRBV15 and TRBJ2-2; D perhaps matches TRBD2 (6 bases). The V end was cut by 7 bases, the J end by 2 bases, with 11 bases between. Looked up from germline, CDR1 is LNHNV and CDR2 is YYDKDF (reference sequence). The CDR3 is made up of 14 amino acids. Here the CDR3 DNA reads TGTGCCACCACGGGAGCTAATAACACCGGGGAGCTGTTTTTT. It codes for CATTGANNTGELFF.

This clonotype occurred many times. The J gene is TRBJ1-2, the V gene TRBV15; 9 nucleotides align to TRBD1. Trimming cost V 5 bases and J 5 bases; bases outside gene matches: 3. The CDR3 totals 13 residues. Per the germline V gene, CDR1 is LNHNV and CDR2 is YYDKDF (reference sequence). The CDR3 is CATSEGQGYGYTF. The CDR3 nucleotides read TGTGCCACCAGCGAGGGACAGGGTTATGGCTACACCTTC.

This clonotype was seen many times. V is TRBV4-3 and J is TRBJ1-6; D is unresolved. Between the trimmed V and J ends, which lost 0 bases and 7 bases, there was a span of 4 bases. The germline gives CDR1 LGHNA, CDR2 YSLEER. There are 13 residues in the CDR3. For the CDR3, the DNA is TGCGCCAGCAGCCAAGAGTTGAATTCACCCCTCCACTTT. This encodes CASSQELNSPLHF.

The sample holds many counts of this clonotype. This chain uses TRBV28 with TRBJ2-2; 8 bases map to TRBD1. The CDR3 sequence is 15 residues long. Germline V gene sequence: CDR1 MDHEN, CDR2 SYDVKM. Germline trimming cut 2 bases from V and 7 bases from J; bases unmatched to any gene: 6. The CDR3 DNA follows: TGTGCCAGCAGTTTAAACAGGGGGATCGGCGGGGAGCTGTTTTTT. This translates into CASSLNRGIGGELFF.